Sequencing of this TCR beta chain was carried out in a study of response to subunit inactivated influenza vaccine listed by TCRdb under 2018. Background for the entire study: Deep quantitative T cell receptor repertoire profiling was used in the study to track responses to a trivalent subunit inactivated influenza vaccine.

The method behind the library was RT-PCR. Sequencing took place on an Illumina HiSeq 2500. The public reads were reanalyzed by TCRdb: fastp trimming at Q25, MiXCR alignment, in-frame beta chains only. Each entry merges the rows of one CDR3 protein and shows their most common DNA and genes. This sample is represented by roughly 520,000 distinct CDR3 sequences; 25% of them were singletons. In total, the top ten clones hold less than 2.5% of the sample. Summary of the overall study and its limitations: It was suggested by the authors that each seasonal influenza vaccination may recruit only a limited number of new T cells.

The CDR3 holds 12 amino acids from the cysteine to the phenylalanine. Only CDR3 DNA remains: 36 bases, in frame from the first base. The germline V gene (reference sequence) specifies DFQATT as CDR1 and SNEGSKA as CDR2. Trimming at the junction amounts to 1 base on V and 6 bases on J, and the germline ends lie 8 bases apart. This clonotype was seen only a few times. No antigen is known for it. Qualities for individual bases were not recorded, and no much larger clone is one base off. The rearranged segments are TRBV20-1 and TRBJ2-3; the D segment might be TRBD1 or TRBD2, since each matches 6 bases. Sequenced material: CD4+ T cells sorted from PBMCs, taken less than 6 days after vaccination. The origin of this receptor is a man between 45 and 60 years old who received an inactivated influenza vaccine. Donor details come from another sample of the same person, matched by shared clones. DNA sequence: TGCAGTGCTAGAGCGGGGGCGGATACGCAGTATTTT. Its protein is CSARAGADTQYF.